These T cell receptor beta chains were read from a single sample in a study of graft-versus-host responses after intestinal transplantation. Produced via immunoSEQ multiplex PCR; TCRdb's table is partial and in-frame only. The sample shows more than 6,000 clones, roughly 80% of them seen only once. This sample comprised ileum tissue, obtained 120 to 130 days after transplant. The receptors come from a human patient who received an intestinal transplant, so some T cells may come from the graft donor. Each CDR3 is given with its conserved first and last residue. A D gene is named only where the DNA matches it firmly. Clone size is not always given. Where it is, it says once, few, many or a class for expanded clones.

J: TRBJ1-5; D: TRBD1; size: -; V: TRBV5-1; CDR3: CASSLGGQSNQPQHF; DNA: TGCGCCAGCAGCTTGGGGGGACAGTCCAATCAGCCCCAGCATTTT
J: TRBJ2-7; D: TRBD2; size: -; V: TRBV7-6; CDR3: CASSSYSGGLYEQYF; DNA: TGTGCCAGCAGCTCGTATAGCGGGGGTCTGTACGAGCAGTACTTC
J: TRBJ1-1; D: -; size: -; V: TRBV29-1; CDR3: CSVFRGYTEAFF; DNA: TGCAGCGTATTCAGGGGATACACTGAAGCTTTCTTT
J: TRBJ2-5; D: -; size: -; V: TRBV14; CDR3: CASSRSGWRETQYF; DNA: TGTGCCAGCAGCCGATCAGGGTGGAGGGAGACCCAGTACTTC
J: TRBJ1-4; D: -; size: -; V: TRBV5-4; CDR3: CASSDPGASNEKLFF; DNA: TGTGCCAGCAGCGATCCAGGGGCTTCTAATGAAAAACTGTTTTTT
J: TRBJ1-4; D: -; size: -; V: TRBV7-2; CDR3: CASSGTTGLNEKLFF; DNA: TGTGCCAGCAGCGGAACGACAGGACTGAATGAAAAACTGTTTTTT
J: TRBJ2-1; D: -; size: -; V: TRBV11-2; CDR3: CASSLGDSLLTYNEQFF; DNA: TGTGCCAGCAGCTTAGGTGACAGTCTCCTCACCTACAATGAGCAGTTCTTC
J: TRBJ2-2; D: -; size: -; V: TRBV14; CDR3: CASSQDMGNLGPTGELFF; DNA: TGTGCCAGCAGCCAAGATATGGGAAATTTAGGCCCCACCGGGGAGCTGTTTTTT
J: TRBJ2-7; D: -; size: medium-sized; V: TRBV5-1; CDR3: CASSQGTYRYEQYF; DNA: TGCGCCAGCAGCCAGGGGACTTACCGCTACGAGCAGTACTTC
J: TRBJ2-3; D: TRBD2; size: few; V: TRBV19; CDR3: CASRPRAGVTDTQYF; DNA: TGTGCCAGTCGTCCTCGAGCGGGAGTTACAGATACGCAGTATTTT
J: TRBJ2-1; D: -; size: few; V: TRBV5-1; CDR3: CASSPTSSSYLNEQFF; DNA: TGCGCCAGCAGCCCCACTAGTTCATCCTACCTCAATGAGCAGTTCTTC
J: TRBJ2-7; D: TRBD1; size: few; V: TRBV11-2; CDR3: CASSLVGTAPGDEQYF; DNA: TGTGCCAGCAGCTTAGTCGGGACAGCCCCTGGGGACGAGCAGTACTTC
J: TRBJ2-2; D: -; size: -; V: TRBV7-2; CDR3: CASSFGGGPGELFF; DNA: TGTGCCAGCAGCTTTGGTGGGGGACCCGGGGAGCTGTTTTTT
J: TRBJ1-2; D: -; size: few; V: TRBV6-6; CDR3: CASSSGDYGYTF; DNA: TGTGCCAGCAGTTCGGGGGACTATGGCTACACCTTC
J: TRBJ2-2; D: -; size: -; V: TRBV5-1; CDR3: CASSFGTYTGELFF; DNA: TGCGCCAGCAGCTTCGGGACCTACACCGGGGAGCTGTTTTTT
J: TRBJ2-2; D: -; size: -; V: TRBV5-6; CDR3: CASSFGGPGELFF; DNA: TGTGCCAGCAGCTTCGGGGGTCCCGGGGAGCTGTTTTTT
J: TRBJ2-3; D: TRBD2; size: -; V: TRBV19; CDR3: CASGRRTDTQYF; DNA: TGTGCCAGCGGGAGGAGGACAGATACGCAGTATTTT
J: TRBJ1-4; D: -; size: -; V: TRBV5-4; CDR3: CASSSKRDGNEKLFF; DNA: TGTGCCAGCAGCTCTAAGAGGGACGGGAATGAAAAACTGTTTTTT
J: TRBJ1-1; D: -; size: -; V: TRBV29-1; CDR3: CSVEQGLNTEAFF; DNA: TGCAGCGTTGAACAGGGCCTTAACACTGAAGCTTTCTTT
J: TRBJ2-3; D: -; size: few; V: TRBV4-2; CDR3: CASSQKSGTGFGTDTQYF; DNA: TGTGCCAGCAGCCAAAAGTCGGGTACGGGATTTGGGACAGATACGCAGTATTTT
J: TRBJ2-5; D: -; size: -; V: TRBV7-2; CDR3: CASSLGGRGGETQYF; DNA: TGTGCCAGCAGCTTAGGTGGTAGAGGGGGGGAGACCCAGTACTTC
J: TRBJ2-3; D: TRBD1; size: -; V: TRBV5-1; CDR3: CASSLKPSTGVGTDTQYF; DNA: TGCGCCAGCAGCCTAAAGCCTTCGACAGGGGTAGGCACAGATACGCAGTATTTT